The clone carrying this T cell receptor (beta chain) was detected ten times or more. Its specificity is unknown. Among the patients, aged 18 to 65, hyperthyroidism was newly diagnosed and had lasted under 2 months. Diagnostic assessment was based on clinical symptoms, serum thyroxine and TRAb, thyroid ultrasound and orbital computed tomography. Amplification of TCR beta CDR3 regions used RNA as the template. A first-round RT-PCR of the TCR CDR3 used the HTBI primer set. TCRdb independently ran MiXCR on the multiplex PCR reads; one entry per CDR3 protein. The sample records 200,000 or so distinct CDR3 sequences, around a sixth being singletons. Looked up from germline, CDR1 is LGHDT and CDR2 is YNNKEL (reference sequence). V was clipped by 4 bases and J by 8 bases, with 14 bases between them. The CDR3 runs 13 residues. This specimen comes from a study of T cells in Graves' hyperthyroidism and ophthalmopathy. The study's findings and limits: A 13 V-J model separated ophthalmopathy from stable hyperthyroidism. The model's output predicted ophthalmopathy at a median of about 5.9 months prior to onset.

The sample was blood. The clonotype was recovered from a woman between 45 and 60 years old with Graves' hyperthyroidism. The V and J genes are TRBV3-1 and TRBJ1-2; D is perhaps TRBD1 (6 bases). The CDR3 region has the DNA TGTGCCAGCAGCCCCCAGGGGCTGGGGGGCTACACCTTC. It yields the protein CASSPQGLGGYTF.